These 9 T cell receptor beta chains came from one sample sequenced in a study of T cells in narcolepsy. TCRdb's table, derived via immunoSEQ multiplex PCR, lists solely in-frame clones and lacks some. The sample holds fewer than 40,000 clones, more than 80% seen once. The sequenced sample consisted of CD45RA- memory CD4+ T cells from PBMCs. The source is a human donor with narcolepsy.

The gene calls are TRBV5-1 and TRBJ2-7; D is unclear. V gave up 4 bases and J gave up 3 bases, with 5 bases separating them. This CDR3 is built from 11 residues. Germline-derived CDR1 and CDR2 are SGHRS and YFSETQ. CDR3 coding DNA: TGCGCCAGCAGCGAGTACTACGAGCAGTACTTC. Translating gives CASSEYYEQYF.

The chain combines TRBV30 with TRBJ2-3; TRBD1 might be the D (6 bases). In germline, CDR1 is GTSNPN, CDR2 SVGIG (reference sequence). V lost 8 bases to trimming and J lost 2 bases, with 14 bases between them. CDR3 length: 13 amino acids. CDR3 sequence: CALANRVTDTQYF. CDR3 nucleotide sequence: TGTGCCCTAGCCAACAGGGTCACAGATACGCAGTATTTT. The full variable domain, its missing parts supplied by reference TRBV30 and TRBJ2-3, is SQTIHQWPATLVQPVGSPLSLECTVEGTSNPNLYWYRQAAGRGLQLLFYSVGIGQISSEVPQNLSASRPQDRQFILSSKKLLLSDSGFYLCALANRVTDTQYFGPGTRLTVL.

The chain employs TRBV18 and TRBJ1-1; TRBD1 aligns across 7 bases. The CDR3 covers 14 residues. Germline CDR1 reads KGHSH; CDR2 reads LQKENI. J gave up 4 bases and V 4 bases, and 6 bases lay outside the gene matches. CDR3 nucleotide sequence: TGTGCCAGCTCACTAAACAGGGGTACCACTGAAGCTTTCTTT. Its translation is CASSLNRGTTEAFF.

This clone showed up just once. This sequence joins TRBV19 and TRBJ1-5; D not certain. In germline, CDR1 is LNHDA, CDR2 SQIVND (reference sequence). Trimming took off 11 bases at V and 7 bases at J, with 24 bases between the two ends. The length of the CDR3 is 15 residues. Written as DNA, the CDR3 is TGTGCCGCACAACGGGCAGCTAATGAGTTCCAGCCCCAGCATTTT. Translated, it gives CAAQRAANEFQPQHF.

The chain combines TRBV4-1 with TRBJ1-6; TRBD1 matches at 7 bases. CDR3 size: 16 residues. Germline CDR1 reads MGHRA; CDR2 reads YSYEKL. After removal of 4 bases from V and 8 bases from J, the junction contained 11 bases not matched to a gene. CDR3 DNA sequence: TGCGCCAGCAGCCCGCGGGACCAGGGGGGAGATTCACCCCTCCACTTT. As protein: CASSPRDQGGDSPLHF.

V usage is TRBV27 and J usage is TRBJ2-3; D is perhaps TRBD1 or TRBD2 (7 bases each). This CDR3 is built from 17 residues. Trimming cost V 5 bases and J 5 bases, with 23 bases left between them. Per the germline V gene, CDR1 is MNHEY and CDR2 is SMNVEV (reference sequence). CDR3 bases: TGTGCCAGCAGTAAAGACAGGGCGGGAGCCCTGAGAGATACGCAGTATTTT. It yields the protein CASSKDRAGALRDTQYF.

The rearrangement uses TRBV7-3 and TRBJ2-2; the match to TRBD2 covers 7 bases. CDR1 is SGHTA, CDR2 FQGTGA, per germline. CDR3 length: 18 residues. The junction had 13 bases not matched to a gene; V was cut back by 5 bases and J by 1 base. The CDR3 here is CASSPLQGAGLNTGELFF. CDR3 DNA: TGTGCCAGCAGCCCCCTGCAAGGAGCGGGGCTGAACACCGGGGAGCTGTTTTTT.

This clone was detected once. Other DNA sequences in the sample encode the same CDR3. V and J are TRBV9 and TRBJ2-1; D is perhaps TRBD2 (6 bases). The CDR3 is 15 amino acids. Germline V gene sequence: CDR1 SGDLS, CDR2 YYNGEE. Trimming removed 0 bases at V and 2 bases at J, with 9 bases between. CDR3 nucleotides: TGTGCCAGCAGCGTAGGATCGGGGGCCTACAATGAGCAGTTCTTC. Translation gives CASSVGSGAYNEQFF.

CDR3 sequence reads: CASSEGNTEAFF. The CDR3 nucleotides are TGCGCCAGCAGCGAGGGGAACACTGAAGCTTTCTTT. V gene TRBV5-1 combines with J gene TRBJ1-1; D call uncertain. The CDR3 contains 12 residues. Trimming took 4 bases from V and 1 from J, leaving 5 bases between them. Germline CDR1 reads SGHRS; CDR2 reads YFSETQ.